Below are 11 T cell receptor beta chains sequenced from a single sample in a study of cytomegalovirus exposure and HLA in healthy donors. Researchers ran the PCR with 60 Vbeta and 13 Jbeta primers. The protocol was immunoSEQ multiplex PCR, while the TCRdb copy is restricted to in-frame clones and leaves out a portion. This sample has some 150,000 clones; around 10% occur once, and the top ten carry less than 2%. Sequencing input: PBMCs. Receptors originate from a male donor in good health and CMV-seronegative.

This clone was detected only a few times. The V and J genes are TRBV7-6 and TRBJ2-1; 8 bases match TRBD1. CDR3 length equals 15 residues. V shed 1 base, J shed 4 bases, and the junction held 3 bases outside the gene matches. Germline V gives CDR1 SGHVS, CDR2 FNYEAQ. The CDR3 reads CASSLGQGTYNEQFF. The CDR3 DNA follows: TGTGCCAGCAGCTTAGGACAGGGGACGTACAATGAGCAGTTCTTC.

This clone appeared a few times. V and J are TRBV5-8 and TRBJ1-5; D remains ambiguous. Trimming cost V 4 bases and J 3 bases, with 14 bases left between them. Germline values: CDR1 SGHTS, CDR2 YDEGEE. The CDR3 has 15 residues. CDR3 sequence: CASSRSMGTNQPQHF. The DNA for the CDR3 is TGTGCCAGCAGCCGTTCAATGGGCACCAATCAGCCCCAGCATTTT.

This clone was observed a handful of times. V usage is TRBV6-6 and J usage is TRBJ1-5, with a possible D match to TRBD1 (5 bases). The CDR3 runs 15 residues. Trimming removed 4 bases from V and 3 bases from J, with 13 bases in between. The V gene's germline CDR1 is MNHNY and CDR2 SVGAGI (reference sequence). This chain's CDR3 is CASSSSAGPNQPQHF. CDR3 bases: TGTGCCAGCAGTTCCTCGGCGGGACCCAATCAGCCCCAGCATTTT.

The rearrangement joins TRBV6-5 to TRBJ1-1, with 9 bases aligning to TRBD1. This CDR3 is 13 amino acids long. CDR1 and CDR2 from the germline V gene are MNHEY and SVGAGI. Trimming at V came to 6 bases and at J to 5 bases, leaving 4 bases not matched to a gene. CDR3 coding DNA: TGTGCCAGCAGGACCGGGACAGGGACTGAAGCTTTCTTT. Protein product: CASRTGTGTEAFF.

This clone showed up just a few times. The chain employs TRBV19 and TRBJ1-2; D call uncertain. Trimming took 7 bases from V and 10 from J, leaving 19 bases between them. This CDR3 contains 13 residues. Germline V gene data show CDR1 as LNHDA and CDR2 as SQIVND (reference sequence). The CDR3 reads CASTPRAQTNYTF. Written as DNA, the CDR3 is TGTGCCAGTACTCCCCGGGCGCAGACTAACTACACCTTC.

V is TRBV29-1 and J is TRBJ1-2; D ambiguous. Looked up from germline, CDR1 is SQVTM and CDR2 is ANQGSEA. CDR3 length equals 12 residues. Trimming took 6 bases from V and 2 from J, leaving 10 bases between them. CDR3 in amino acids: CSVPDYNYGYTF. In DNA form, the CDR3 reads TGCAGCGTCCCCGACTACAACTATGGCTACACCTTC.

CDR3 bases: TGTGCCAGTATACCCCGGGCGGGAGGGAACACCGGGGAGCTGTTTTTT. Translating it yields CASIPRAGGNTGELFF. This chain links TRBV19 with TRBJ2-2, with 8 bases aligning to TRBD2. Unmatched junction bases numbered 8, after V lost 7 bases and J lost 1 base. This CDR3 has 16 amino acids. CDR1 and CDR2 from the germline V gene are LNHDA and SQIVND (reference sequence).

This clone occurred a few times. This rearrangement joins TRBV6-1 to TRBJ1-1; D is unresolved. Trimming stripped 10 bases from V and 5 bases from J, with 17 bases between. Germline-derived CDR1 and CDR2 are MNHNS and SASEGT. CDR3 length: 13 residues. CDR3 region: CATPSEGGTEAFF. For the CDR3, the DNA is TGTGCCACCCCCTCGGAGGGAGGTACTGAAGCTTTCTTT.

A few counts support this clone. Other DNA sequences in this specimen translate into the identical CDR3. V and J are TRBV7-9 and TRBJ1-1; D unresolved. Trimming stripped 3 bases from V and 0 bases from J, with 5 bases between. Germline V gives CDR1 SEHNR, CDR2 FQNEAQ (reference sequence). The CDR3 loop spans 13 amino acids. CDR3 loop: CASSLELNTEAFF. The CDR3 DNA reads as TGTGCCAGCAGCTTGGAGTTGAACACTGAAGCTTTCTTT.

The chain combines TRBV28 with TRBJ2-1; the match to TRBD2 covers 11 bases. V gave up 6 bases and J gave up 6 bases; unmatched junction bases: 7. This CDR3 comprises 15 residues. Germline V gives CDR1 MDHEN, CDR2 SYDVKM. CDR3 protein: CASRRSGGAGNEQFF. The CDR3 DNA follows: TGTGCCAGCAGGCGTAGCGGGGGGGCGGGCAATGAGCAGTTCTTC.

This clone was observed a few times. V is TRBV10-3 and J is TRBJ2-7; a possible D gene is TRBD1 (5 bases). This CDR3 is built from 13 residues. Germline assignment: CDR1 ENHRY and CDR2 SYGVKD. Trimming stripped 9 bases from V and 6 bases from J, with 18 bases between. In DNA form, the CDR3 reads TGTGCCATTAAGACAGACGACACGTCCGAGCAGTACTTC. It codes for CAIKTDDTSEQYF.